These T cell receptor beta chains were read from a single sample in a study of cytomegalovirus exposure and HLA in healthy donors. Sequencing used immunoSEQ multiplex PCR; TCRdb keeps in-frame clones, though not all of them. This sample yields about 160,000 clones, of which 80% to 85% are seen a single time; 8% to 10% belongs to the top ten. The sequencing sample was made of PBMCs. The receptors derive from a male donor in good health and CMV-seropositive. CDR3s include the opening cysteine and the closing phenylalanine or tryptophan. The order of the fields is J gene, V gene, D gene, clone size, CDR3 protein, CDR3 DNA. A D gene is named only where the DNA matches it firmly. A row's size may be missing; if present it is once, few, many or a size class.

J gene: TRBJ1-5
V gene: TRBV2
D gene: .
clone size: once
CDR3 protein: CASSGGSNQPQHF
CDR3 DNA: TGTGCCAGCAGTGGCGGGAGCAATCAGCCCCAGCATTTT

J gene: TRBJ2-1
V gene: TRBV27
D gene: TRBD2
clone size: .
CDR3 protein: CASGGNIYNEQFF
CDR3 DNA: TGTGCCTCCGGGGGGAACATCTACAATGAGCAGTTCTTC

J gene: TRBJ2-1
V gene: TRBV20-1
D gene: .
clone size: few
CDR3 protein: CSAGYNEQFF
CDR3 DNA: TGCAGTGCCGGTTACAATGAGCAGTTCTTC

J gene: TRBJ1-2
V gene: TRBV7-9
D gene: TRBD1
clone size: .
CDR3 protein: CASSSQGGDGYTF
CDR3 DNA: TGTGCCAGCAGCTCACAGGGGGGCGATGGCTACACCTTC

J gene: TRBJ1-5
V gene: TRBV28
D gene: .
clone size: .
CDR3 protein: CASLGTYDQPQHF
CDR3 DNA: TGTGCCAGCCTAGGGACTTATGATCAGCCCCAGCATTTT

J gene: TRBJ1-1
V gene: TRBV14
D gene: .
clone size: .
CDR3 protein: CASSQGQGKNTEAFF
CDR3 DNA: TGTGCCAGCAGCCAAGGGCAGGGGAAGAACACTGAAGCTTTCTTT

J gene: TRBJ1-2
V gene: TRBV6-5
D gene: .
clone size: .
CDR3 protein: CASSYAPVAGPGYTF
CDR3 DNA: TGTGCCAGCAGTTACGCACCGGTCGCAGGGCCCGGCTACACCTTC

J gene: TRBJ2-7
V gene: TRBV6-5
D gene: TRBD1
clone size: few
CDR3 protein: CASSQTGYEQYF
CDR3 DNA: TGTGCCAGCAGTCAGACAGGGTACGAGCAGTACTTC

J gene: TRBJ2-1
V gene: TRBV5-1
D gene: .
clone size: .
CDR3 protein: CAGSLGHRDRAGGNNEQFF
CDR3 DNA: TGCGCCGGCAGCTTGGGCCACCGGGACAGAGCAGGAGGGAACAATGAGCAGTTCTTC

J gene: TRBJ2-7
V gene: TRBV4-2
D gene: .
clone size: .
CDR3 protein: CASSRDESSYEQYF
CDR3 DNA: TGTGCCAGCAGCCGAGATGAGAGCTCCTACGAGCAGTACTTC

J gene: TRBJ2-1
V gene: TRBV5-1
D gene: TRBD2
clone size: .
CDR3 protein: CASRSLAGGPGIQFF
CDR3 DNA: TGCGCCAGCAGGAGCCTAGCGGGGGGGCCAGGGATACAGTTCTTC

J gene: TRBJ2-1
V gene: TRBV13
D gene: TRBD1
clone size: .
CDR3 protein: CAGSLGQRTGGAGFLYNEQFF
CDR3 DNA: TGTGCCGGCAGCTTAGGCCAAAGAACAGGGGGCGCTGGGTTTCTTTACAATGAGCAGTTCTTC

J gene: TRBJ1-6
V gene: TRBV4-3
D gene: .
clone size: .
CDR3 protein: CASSQGSQRSSPLHF
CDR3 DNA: TGCGCCAGCAGCCAAGGATCCCAACGGAGTTCACCCCTCCACTTT

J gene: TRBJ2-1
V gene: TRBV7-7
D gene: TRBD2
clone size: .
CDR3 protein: CASSKAGALGYNEQFF
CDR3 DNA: TGTGCCAGCAGCAAAGCGGGGGCTCTTGGTTACAATGAGCAGTTCTTC

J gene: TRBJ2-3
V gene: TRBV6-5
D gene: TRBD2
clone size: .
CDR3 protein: CASSPPLAGSDTQYF
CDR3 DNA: TGTGCCAGCAGTCCTCCTTTAGCGGGATCAGATACGCAGTATTTT

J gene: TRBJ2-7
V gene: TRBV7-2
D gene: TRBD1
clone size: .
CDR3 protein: CASSPQGAAYEQYF
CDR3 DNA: TGTGCCAGCAGCCCACAGGGGGCTGCCTACGAGCAGTACTTC

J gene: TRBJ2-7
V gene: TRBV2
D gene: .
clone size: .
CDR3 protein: CASSGGQRSYEQYF
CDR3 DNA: TGTGCCAGCAGCGGGGGACAGAGGTCCTACGAGCAGTACTTC

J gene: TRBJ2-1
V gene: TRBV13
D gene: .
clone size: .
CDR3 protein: CASSPRAPNEQFF
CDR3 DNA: TGTGCCAGCAGCCCGCGTGCCCCCAATGAGCAGTTCTTC

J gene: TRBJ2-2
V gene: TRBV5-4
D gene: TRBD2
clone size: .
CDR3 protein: CASSLGLAGRKLFF
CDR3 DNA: TGTGCCAGCAGCCTCGGACTAGCGGGACGGAAGCTGTTTTTT

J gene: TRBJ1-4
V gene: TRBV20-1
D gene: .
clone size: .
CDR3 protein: CSARQSRKLFF
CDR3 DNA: TGCAGTGCTAGGCAGTCCCGCAAACTGTTTTTT

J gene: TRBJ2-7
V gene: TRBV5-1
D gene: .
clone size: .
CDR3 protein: CASSLGTVGDSYEQYF
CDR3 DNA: TGCGCCAGCAGCTTGGGGACGGTAGGGGACTCATACGAGCAGTACTTC

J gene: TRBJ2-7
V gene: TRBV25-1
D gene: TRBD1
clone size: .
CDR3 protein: CASSVPGQSYEQYF
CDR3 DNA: TGTGCCAGCAGTGTTCCGGGACAGTCCTACGAGCAGTACTTC

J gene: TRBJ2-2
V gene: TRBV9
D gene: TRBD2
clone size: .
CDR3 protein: CASRTSFTGELFF
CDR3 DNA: TGTGCCAGTAGGACTAGCTTCACCGGGGAGCTGTTTTTT

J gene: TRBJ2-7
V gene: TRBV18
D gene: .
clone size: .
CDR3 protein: CASSPLQGPLLEQYF
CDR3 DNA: TGTGCCAGCTCACCACTTCAGGGCCCCCTACTCGAGCAGTACTTC

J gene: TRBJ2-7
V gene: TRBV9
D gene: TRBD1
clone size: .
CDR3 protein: CASSATGLYEQYF
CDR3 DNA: TGTGCCAGCAGCGCGACAGGGCTCTACGAGCAGTACTTC

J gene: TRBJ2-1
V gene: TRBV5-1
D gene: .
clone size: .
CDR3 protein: CASSSNPQYNEQFF
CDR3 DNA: TGCGCCAGCAGCTCGAACCCCCAGTACAATGAGCAGTTCTTC

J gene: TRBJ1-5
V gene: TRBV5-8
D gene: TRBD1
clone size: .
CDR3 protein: CASSFYTGGNNQPQHF
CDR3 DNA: TGTGCCAGCAGCTTTTACACAGGGGGTAACAATCAGCCCCAGCATTTT

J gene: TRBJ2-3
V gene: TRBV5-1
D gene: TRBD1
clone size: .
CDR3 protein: CASSRTGGFPTDTQYF
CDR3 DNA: TGCGCCAGCAGCCGTACAGGGGGCTTTCCTACAGATACGCAGTATTTT

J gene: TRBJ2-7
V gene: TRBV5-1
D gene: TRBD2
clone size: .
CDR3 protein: CASSTGLAGVMDEQYF
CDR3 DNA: TGCGCCAGCAGCACGGGACTAGCGGGAGTCATGGACGAGCAGTACTTC

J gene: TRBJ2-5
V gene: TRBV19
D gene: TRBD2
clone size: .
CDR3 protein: CASSPRITSGEETQYF
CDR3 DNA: TGTGCCAGTAGTCCCCGGATCACTAGCGGGGAAGAGACCCAGTACTTC

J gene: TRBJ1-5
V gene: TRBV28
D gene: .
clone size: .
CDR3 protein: CASSPESLNQPQHF
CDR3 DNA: TGTGCCAGCAGTCCGGAGAGTCTAAATCAGCCCCAGCATTTT

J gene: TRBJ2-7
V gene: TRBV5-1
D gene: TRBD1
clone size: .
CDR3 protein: CASSSATGSSYEQYF
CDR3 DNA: TGCGCCAGCAGCTCCGCGACAGGGAGCTCCTACGAGCAGTACTTC

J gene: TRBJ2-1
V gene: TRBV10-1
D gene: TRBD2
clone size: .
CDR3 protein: CASSESLAGVNEQFF
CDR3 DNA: TGCGCCAGCAGTGAGTCCCTAGCGGGTGTCAATGAGCAGTTCTTC

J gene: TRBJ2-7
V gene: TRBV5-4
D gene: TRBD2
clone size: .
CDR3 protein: CASSRPTSGHYEQYF
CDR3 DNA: TGTGCCAGCAGCCGCCCTACTAGCGGGCATTACGAGCAGTACTTC

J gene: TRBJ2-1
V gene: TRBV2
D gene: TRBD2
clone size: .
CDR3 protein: CASSRHHPRTSGRTGEQFF
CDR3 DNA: TGTGCCAGCAGTCGGCATCACCCGAGGACTAGCGGGAGAACGGGTGAGCAGTTCTTC

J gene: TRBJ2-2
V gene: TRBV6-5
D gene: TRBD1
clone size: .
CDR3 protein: CASKEGARSGELFF
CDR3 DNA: TGTGCCAGCAAAGAGGGGGCGCGGAGCGGGGAGCTGTTTTTT

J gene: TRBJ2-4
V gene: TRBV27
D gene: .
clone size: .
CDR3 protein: CASGLLRGAGAKNSQYF
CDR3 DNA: TGTGCCAGCGGACTGTTACGGGGGGCTGGTGCCAAAAACAGTCAGTACTTC

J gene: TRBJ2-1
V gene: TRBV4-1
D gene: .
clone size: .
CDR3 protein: CASSQEGAIGYNEQFF
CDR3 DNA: TGCGCCAGCAGCCAAGAGGGGGCGATAGGGTACAATGAGCAGTTCTTC

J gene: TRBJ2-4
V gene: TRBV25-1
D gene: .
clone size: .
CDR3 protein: CASSEAPYRSAKNIQYF
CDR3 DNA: TGTGCCAGCAGTGAGGCCCCTTACAGGTCAGCCAAAAACATTCAGTACTTC

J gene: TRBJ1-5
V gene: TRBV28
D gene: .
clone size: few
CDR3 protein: CASSPPELRYSNQPQHF
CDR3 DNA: TGTGCCAGCAGTCCCCCCGAGTTGAGGTATAGCAATCAGCCCCAGCATTTT

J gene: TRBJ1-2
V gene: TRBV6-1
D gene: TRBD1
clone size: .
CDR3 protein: CASRGQGAGNYGYTF
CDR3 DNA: TGTGCCAGCAGGGGACAGGGGGCAGGTAACTATGGCTACACCTTC

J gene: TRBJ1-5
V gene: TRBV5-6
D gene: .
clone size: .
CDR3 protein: CASSLFLNINQPQHF
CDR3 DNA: TGTGCCAGCAGCTTGTTTCTCAACATCAATCAGCCCCAGCATTTT

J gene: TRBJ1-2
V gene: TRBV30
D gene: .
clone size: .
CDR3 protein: CASSSGSGRGEDAGYTF
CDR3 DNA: TGTGCCTCATCCAGCGGGTCTGGACGGGGCGAAGATGCTGGCTACACCTTC

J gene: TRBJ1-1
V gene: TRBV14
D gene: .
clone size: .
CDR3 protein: CASSQVGGTEAFF
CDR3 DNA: TGTGCCAGCAGCCAAGTAGGGGGCACTGAAGCTTTCTTT

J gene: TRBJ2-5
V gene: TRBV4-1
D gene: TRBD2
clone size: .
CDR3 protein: CASSQAGGTQETQYF
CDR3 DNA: TGCGCCAGCAGCCAAGCGGGAGGGACTCAAGAGACCCAGTACTTC

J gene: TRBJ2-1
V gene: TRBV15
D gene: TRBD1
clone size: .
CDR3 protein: CATSREWDRTNEQFF
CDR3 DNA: TGTGCCACCAGCAGAGAATGGGACAGGACGAATGAGCAGTTCTTC

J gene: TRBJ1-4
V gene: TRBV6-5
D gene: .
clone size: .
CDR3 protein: CASSSGTENEKLFF
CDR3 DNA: TGTGCCAGCAGTTCCGGGACTGAGAATGAAAAACTGTTTTTT

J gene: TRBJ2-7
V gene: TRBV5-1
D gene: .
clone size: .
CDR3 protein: CASSSQGGGSYEQYF
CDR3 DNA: TGCGCCAGCAGCAGTCAGGGAGGGGGCTCCTACGAGCAGTACTTC

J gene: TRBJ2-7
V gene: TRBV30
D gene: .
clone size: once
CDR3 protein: CAWSVLGEAQCF
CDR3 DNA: TGTGCCTGGAGTGTACTGGGTGAAGCGCAGTGCTTC

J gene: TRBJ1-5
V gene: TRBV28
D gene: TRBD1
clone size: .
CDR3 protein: CASKGALPYSNQPQHF
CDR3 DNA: TGTGCGAGCAAGGGGGCGCTTCCCTATAGCAATCAGCCCCAGCATTTT

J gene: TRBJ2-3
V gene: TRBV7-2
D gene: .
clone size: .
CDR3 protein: CASSLLPPTSTDTQYF
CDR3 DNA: TGTGCCAGCAGCTTGCTGCCCCCTACTAGCACGGATACGCAGTATTTT

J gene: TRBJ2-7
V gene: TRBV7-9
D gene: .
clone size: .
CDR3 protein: CASSSLTQGGEQYF
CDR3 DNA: TGTGCCAGCAGCTCTCTCACGCAGGGGGGCGAGCAGTACTTC

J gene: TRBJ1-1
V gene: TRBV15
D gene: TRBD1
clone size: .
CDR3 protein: CATSREGRGSQAFF
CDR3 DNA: TGTGCCACCAGCAGAGAAGGCAGGGGGTCCCAAGCTTTCTTT

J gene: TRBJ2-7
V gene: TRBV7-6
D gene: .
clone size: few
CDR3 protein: CASSLLRDYEQYF
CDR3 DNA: TGTGCCAGCAGCCTCCTTCGGGACTACGAGCAGTACTTC

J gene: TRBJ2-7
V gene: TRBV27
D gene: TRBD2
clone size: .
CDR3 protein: CASTERLAGSDEQYF
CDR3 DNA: TGTGCCAGCACCGAACGACTAGCGGGTTCCGACGAGCAGTACTTC

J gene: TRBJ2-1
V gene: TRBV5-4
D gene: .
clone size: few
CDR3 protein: CASSLQSSYNEQFF
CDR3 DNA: TGTGCCAGCAGCTTGCAGTCCTCCTACAATGAGCAGTTCTTC

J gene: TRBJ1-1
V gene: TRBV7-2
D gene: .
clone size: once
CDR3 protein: CASSLAMAGRTEAFF
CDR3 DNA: TGTGCCAGCAGCTTAGCGATGGCAGGGCGGACTGAAGCTTTCTTT

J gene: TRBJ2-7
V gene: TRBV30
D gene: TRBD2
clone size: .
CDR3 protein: CAWKGSGTHYEQYF
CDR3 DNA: TGTGCCTGGAAGGGTAGCGGGACTCACTACGAGCAGTACTTC

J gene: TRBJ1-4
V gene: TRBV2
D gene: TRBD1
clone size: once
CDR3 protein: CASKYRGNEKLFF
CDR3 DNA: TGTGCCAGCAAATACAGGGGCAATGAAAAACTGTTTTTT

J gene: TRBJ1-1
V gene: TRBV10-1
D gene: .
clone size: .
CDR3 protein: CASSEYKNTEAFF
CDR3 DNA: TGCGCCAGCAGTGAGTACAAGAACACTGAAGCTTTCTTT